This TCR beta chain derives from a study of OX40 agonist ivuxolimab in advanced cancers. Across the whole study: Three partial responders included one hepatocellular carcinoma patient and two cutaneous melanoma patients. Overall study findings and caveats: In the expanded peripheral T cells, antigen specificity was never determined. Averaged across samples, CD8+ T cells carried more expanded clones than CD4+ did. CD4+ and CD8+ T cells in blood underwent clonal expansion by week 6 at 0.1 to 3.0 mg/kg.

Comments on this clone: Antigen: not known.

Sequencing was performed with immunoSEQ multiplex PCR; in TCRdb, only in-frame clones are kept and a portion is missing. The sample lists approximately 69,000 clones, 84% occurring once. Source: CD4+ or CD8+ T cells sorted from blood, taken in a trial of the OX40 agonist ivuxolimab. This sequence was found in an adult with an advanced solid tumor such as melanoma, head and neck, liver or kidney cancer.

CDR3: CASSAQYRGDQPQHF. DNA for the CDR3: TGTGCCAGCAGTGCCCAGTACAGGGGCGATCAGCCCCAGCATTTT. V gene TRBV2 combines with J gene TRBJ1-5; 7 bases map to TRBD1. From germline, CDR1 is SNHLY and CDR2 FYNNEI. Trimming cost V 4 bases and J 5 bases; bases outside gene matches: 8. The CDR3 runs to 15 residues.